Below, 24 T cell receptor beta chains from the same sample are listed, as sequenced in a study of shared clonotypes between healthy human individuals. Sequencing was performed with immunoSEQ multiplex PCR; in TCRdb, only in-frame clones are kept and a portion is missing. The sample contains some 1.1 million clones, approximately 80% of which appear only once. The specimen sequenced was memory CD4+ T cells from PBMCs. Subset indicated: CD45RA-negative fraction. These TCRs come from a man aged 18 to 30 in good health. Some clones in this sample may be carry-over from other donors' samples.

This clone has ten or more counts. The chain couples TRBV9 to TRBJ2-2; D is possibly TRBD1 (6 bases). This CDR3 has 14 residues. Trimming shortened V by 1 base and J by 6 bases, and 10 bases separated the two germline ends. The germline V gene encodes CDR1 SGDLS and CDR2 YYNGEE. The DNA of the CDR3 is TGTGCCAGCAGCGTACTGGGGGCCTCCGGGGAGCTGTTTTTT. Protein product: CASSVLGASGELFF.

This chain links TRBV7-9 with TRBJ2-1; D unclear. This CDR3 comprises 14 residues. CDR1 is SEHNR, CDR2 FQNEAQ, per germline (reference sequence). Between the trimmed V and J ends, which lost 1 base and 6 bases, there was a span of 10 bases. CDR3 residues: CASSLERATNEQFF. CDR3 nucleotides: TGTGCCAGCAGCTTAGAAAGGGCTACCAATGAGCAGTTCTTC.

The chain joins TRBV6-5 to TRBJ2-7, with D possibly matching TRBD1 (5 bases). The length of the CDR3 is 13 residues. Germline V gene sequence: CDR1 MNHEY, CDR2 SVGAGI. Trimming cost V 6 bases and J 7 bases, with 16 bases left between them. CDR3 nucleotide sequence: TGTGCCAGCAGAGACAGCAGGTCTCGGGAGCAGTACTTC. Its translation: CASRDSRSREQYF.

The table lists this clone with a few counts. This chain links TRBV7-2 with TRBJ1-2; possible D gene TRBD1, 5 bases. Trimming cost V 5 bases and J 1 base, with 11 bases left between them. Germline V gene lookup returns CDR1 SGHTA and CDR2 FQGNSA. The CDR3 consists of 14 residues. In DNA form, the CDR3 reads TGTGCCAGCAGCCCCTCGCAGGGTAACTATGGCTACACCTTC. Translated, it gives CASSPSQGNYGYTF.

The J gene is TRBJ1-4, the V gene TRBV28; D uncertain. Trimming took 5 bases from V and 4 from J, leaving 11 bases between them. The CDR3 covers 14 residues. Germline V gene data show CDR1 as MDHEN and CDR2 as SYDVKM. The CDR3 is CASSPGQRNEKLFF. CDR3 DNA: TGTGCCAGCAGTCCTGGGCAGCGTAATGAAAAACTGTTTTTT.

CDR3 DNA sequence: TGTGCCAGCAGCTTAGGGTACAGGGGAGTAAATGAGCAGTTCTTC. Translated: CASSLGYRGVNEQFF. V is TRBV7-9 and J is TRBJ2-1; 7 nucleotides match TRBD1. The CDR3 consists of 15 residues. Germline V gene lookup returns CDR1 SEHNR and CDR2 FQNEAQ (reference sequence). V was pared by 1 base and J by 7 bases, with 7 bases of the junction left unmatched.

The gene calls are TRBV13 and TRBJ2-3; D remains unclear. V dropped 5 bases and J dropped 1 base, with 10 bases sitting between them. CDR1 is PRHDT, CDR2 FYEKMQ, per germline (reference sequence). The CDR3 spans 14 residues. CDR3 bases: TGTGCCAGCAGCACGAGTCAGGGCACAGATACGCAGTATTTT. Amino acids: CASSTSQGTDTQYF.

As to this clone: The same CDR3 is also encoded by other DNA sequences in this sample. CDR3 nucleotides: TGTGCCAGCAGCCCCCGGACAGGGCGAACCTACGAGCAGTACTTC. It translates to CASSPRTGRTYEQYF. The chain couples TRBV7-9 to TRBJ2-7, with 8 bases aligning to TRBD1. Germline trimming cut 5 bases from V and 2 bases from J; bases unmatched to any gene: 8. Germline-derived CDR1 and CDR2 are SEHNR and FQNEAQ (reference sequence). The CDR3 is 15 amino acids. The complete variable domain, with remaining parts taken from reference TRBV7-9 and TRBJ2-7, reads DTGVSQNPRHKITKRGQNVTFRCDPISEHNRLYWYRQTLGQGPEFLTYFQNEAQLEKSRLLSDRFSAERPKGSFSTLEIQRTEQGDSAMYLCASSPRTGRTYEQYFGPGTRLTVT.

The rearrangement uses TRBV7-9 and TRBJ1-3, with TRBD1 matching 7 bases. V dropped 6 bases and J dropped 1; count of bases not matched to a gene: 9. The germline gives CDR1 SEHNR, CDR2 FQNEAQ (reference sequence). The CDR3 totals 16 residues. The CDR3 spells CASRQPTGWSGNTIYF. The CDR3 DNA sequence: TGTGCCAGCAGACAGCCGACAGGGTGGTCTGGAAACACCATATATTTT.

The V call is TRBV7-6, the J call TRBJ1-4, with 7 nucleotides matching TRBD1. The CDR3 spans 15 residues. CDR1 is SGHVS, CDR2 FNYEAQ, per germline. The ends lost 5 bases at V and 5 bases at J; junction bases unmatched: 8. The CDR3 DNA reads TGTGCCAGCAGCCCCAGACAGGGAAGGAATGAAAAACTGTTTTTT. Translated: CASSPRQGRNEKLFF. Drawing the rest from reference TRBV7-6 and TRBJ1-4, the complete variable domain is GAGVSQSPRYKVTKRGQDVALRCDPISGHVSLYWYRQALGQGPEFLTYFNYEAQQDKSGLPNDRFSAERPEGSISTLTIQRTEQRDSAMYRCASSPRQGRNEKLFFGSGTQLSVL.

V gene TRBV7-8 combines with J gene TRBJ2-7, with D unclear. V gave up 5 bases and J gave up 4 bases, with 12 bases separating them. The CDR3 covers 13 residues. Germline V gene lookup returns CDR1 SGHVS and CDR2 FQNEAQ. CDR3 bases: TGTGCCAGCAGCCCCCGTCTGGGGTACGAGCAGTACTTC. It translates to CASSPRLGYEQYF.

In its sample, this clone was seen once. CDR3 protein: CASSSQASALSYNEQFF. The CDR3 DNA is TGTGCCAGCAGCTCCCAGGCTAGCGCTCTCTCCTACAATGAGCAGTTCTTC. This chain connects TRBV7-3 to TRBJ2-1, with D perhaps TRBD2 (6 bases). Germline CDR1 SGHTA, CDR2 FQGTGA. CDR3 length: 17 amino acids. V gave up 4 bases and J gave up 0 bases, with 16 bases separating them.

This clone was found many times. The rearrangement joins TRBV5-1 to TRBJ2-3; D ambiguous. Trimming left V 1 base short and J 5 bases short, with 11 bases between. Germline V gene sequence: CDR1 SGHRS, CDR2 YFSETQ. The CDR3 runs to 14 residues. The CDR3 coding sequence is TGCGCCAGCAGCTTGTGGGGTCCGGGAGATACGCAGTATTTT. Translating it yields CASSLWGPGDTQYF.

This clone was seen a single time. The V call is TRBV5-5, the J call TRBJ2-7; the D is unclear. The germline V gene has CDR1 SGHKS and CDR2 YYEKEE (reference sequence). V was cut by 1 base and J by 6 bases, with 17 bases left in between. This CDR3 is 15 amino acids long. The CDR3 region is CASSLTSVMSLEQYF. In DNA form, the CDR3 reads TGTGCCAGCAGCTTGACCTCGGTGATGTCCCTCGAGCAGTACTTC. The full variable domain, completed using reference TRBV5-5 and TRBJ2-7, is DAGVTQSPTHLIKTRGQQVTLRCSPISGHKSVSWYQQVLGQGPQFIFQYYEKEERGRGNFPDRFSARQFPNYSSELNVNALLLGDSALYLCASSLTSVMSLEQYFGPGTRLTVT.

As regards this clone: Distinct nucleotide sequences in the sample also encode this CDR3. The J gene is TRBJ2-1, the V gene TRBV9; D is unresolved. Germline assignment: CDR1 SGDLS and CDR2 YYNGEE. CDR3 length: 14 amino acids. V lost 5 bases and J 2 bases, leaving 11 bases between the germline ends. The CDR3 nucleotides read TGTGCCAGCAGTCCAGCGCCAGCCTACAATGAGCAGTTCTTC. Its protein product is CASSPAPAYNEQFF. Full variable domain (outside the CDR3, taken from reference TRBV9 and TRBJ2-1): DSGVTQTPKHLITATGQRVTLRCSPRSGDLSVYWYQQSLDQGLQFLIQYYNGEERAKGNILERFSAQQFPDLHSELNLSSLELGDSALYFCASSPAPAYNEQFFGPGTRLTVL.

CDR3 in amino acids: CSVIVGSKNIQYF. The CDR3 coding sequence is TGCAGCGTTATAGTAGGGTCCAAAAACATTCAGTACTTC. The chain couples TRBV29-1 to TRBJ2-4; D ambiguous. Between the trimmed V and J ends, which lost 5 bases and 2 bases, there was a span of 10 bases. The CDR3 consists of 13 residues. The germline gives CDR1 SQVTM, CDR2 ANQGSEA.

V usage is TRBV19 and J usage is TRBJ1-4; TRBD1 is a possible D gene (6 bases). This CDR3 comprises 15 residues. V was shortened by 5 bases and J by 5 bases, with 15 bases between the two germline ends. Looked up from germline, CDR1 is LNHDA and CDR2 is SQIVND (reference sequence). CDR3 region: CASSSLTGTNEKLFF. The CDR3 DNA follows: TGTGCCAGTAGTTCCCTGACAGGTACAAATGAAAAACTGTTTTTT.

This chain uses TRBV11-2 with TRBJ2-1; no definite D call. This CDR3 region has 14 residues. V lost 2 bases, J lost 4 bases, and 9 bases lay in between. CDR1 is SGHAT, CDR2 FQNNGV, per germline. The CDR3 bases are TGTGCCAGCAGCTTACTGCCAGCTTACAATGAGCAGTTCTTC. This translates into CASSLLPAYNEQFF.

Many counts were recorded for this clone. The J gene is TRBJ1-2, the V gene TRBV30; the match to TRBD1 covers 9 bases. V was pared by 4 bases and J by 7 bases, with 10 bases of the junction left unmatched. The germline V gene encodes CDR1 GTSNPN and CDR2 SVGIG (reference sequence). CDR3 size: 14 residues. The CDR3 here is CAWTRGQGRGGYTF. For the CDR3, the DNA is TGTGCCTGGACTAGGGGACAGGGAAGAGGTGGCTACACCTTC. Full variable domain (missing parts from reference TRBV30 and TRBJ1-2): SQTIHQWPATLVQPVGSPLSLECTVEGTSNPNLYWYRQAAGRGLQLLFYSVGIGQISSEVPQNLSASRPQDRQFILSSKKLLLSDSGFYLCAWTRGQGRGGYTFGSGTRLTVV.

This chain uses TRBV4-1 with TRBJ2-2, with D possibly being TRBD2 (7 bases). CDR3 length equals 16 residues. The V end lost 5 bases, the J end lost 5 bases, and 18 bases lay between the germline ends. Germline values: CDR1 MGHRA, CDR2 YSYEKL. The CDR3 region has the DNA TGCGCCAGCAGCGTCCGGGACTACAGGGAGACCGGGGAGCTGTTTTTT. Protein sequence: CASSVRDYRETGELFF.

This chain uses TRBV7-3 with TRBJ2-2; a possible D gene is TRBD2 (5 bases). Germline assignment: CDR1 SGHTA and CDR2 FQGTGA. This CDR3 is 14 amino acids long. V was shortened by 0 bases and J by 7 bases, with 9 bases between the two germline ends. CDR3 region: CASSLTSEVGELFF. The CDR3 nucleotides are TGTGCCAGCAGCTTAACTAGCGAAGTCGGGGAGCTGTTTTTT. Full variable domain (remainder filled in from reference TRBV7-3 and TRBJ2-2): GAGVSQTPSNKVTEKGKYVELRCDPISGHTALYWYRQSLGQGPEFLIYFQGTGAADDSGLPNDRFFAVRPEGSVSTLKIQRTERGDSAVYLCASSLTSEVGELFFGEGSRLTVL.

This rearrangement joins TRBV7-8 to TRBJ2-2; 11 positions match TRBD1. In germline, CDR1 is SGHVS, CDR2 FQNEAQ. The CDR3 is 17 residues long. The J segment lost 6 bases and the V segment lost 5 bases, leaving 11 bases of the junction unmatched. DNA for the CDR3: TGTGCCAGCAGCCTGAGGGGTAGGACAGGGGGCGCCGGGGAGCTGTTTTTT. Protein: CASSLRGRTGGAGELFF.

This chain joins TRBV6-4 and TRBJ1-5; possible D gene TRBD1, 6 bases. The germline gives CDR1 MRHNA, CDR2 SNTAGT. V lost 6 bases and J lost 7, with 13 bases in between. This CDR3 region has 13 residues. CDR3 loop: CASSGQLGQPQHF. CDR3 sequence (DNA): TGTGCCAGCAGCGGACAGCTCGGCCAGCCCCAGCATTTT.

The chain links TRBV29-1 to TRBJ1-2, with a tentative D call TRBD1 (5 bases). Per the germline V gene, CDR1 is SQVTM and CDR2 is ANQGSEA. V was shortened by 4 bases and J by 8 bases, with 20 bases between the two germline ends. The CDR3 has 14 amino acids. The CDR3 coding sequence is TGCAGCGTTGGTGAGAGGGGCACAATGAGGGGCTACACCTTC. Translation: CSVGERGTMRGYTF.